This T cell receptor beta chain was profiled in a study of T-cell reconstitution after alpha-beta-depleted transplantation in children. Notes on the study in general: T-cell counts and diversity at one year following transplant were attributed mainly to newly produced T cells. The origin of alpha-beta T cells about two months after transplant was reportedly several hundred expanded graft clones. Recipient T cells and thymic progenitors that survived gave rise to the high TCRbeta diversity observed at day 60 in some patients.

Preparing the TCRbeta library involved the use of unique molecular identifiers. MiXCR, applied by TCRdb to the PCR reads, yields one record per CDR3 protein. The data hold a few hundred thousand distinct CDR3 sequences, with around 25% observed a single time. This clonotype was counted only a few times. Its specificity is unknown. The receptor comes from a male patient between 10 and 17 years old who had a stem cell transplant for acute lymphoblastic leukemia, so the T cells may come from the graft donor. Here the sequenced sample was PBMCs, mostly from graft donor cells, taken 180 days after TCRalphabeta/CD19-depleted stem cell transplant.

This CDR3 is CASSQTGQPWRETQYF. The CDR3 DNA reads as TGCGCCAGCAGCCAGACTGGACAGCCGTGGAGAGAGACCCAGTACTTC. This chain joins TRBV4-1 and TRBJ2-5, with a tentative D call TRBD1 (6 bases). Per the germline V gene, CDR1 is MGHRA and CDR2 is YSYEKL. The V and J ends lost 3 bases and 4 bases respectively, with 18 bases between them. This CDR3 has 16 residues.